The rows below give T cell receptor beta chains drawn from one sample of a study of neurological immune-mediated disorders. TCRdb re-called the 5' RACE reads through MiXCR, storing one row per CDR3 protein. The sample has about 62,000 distinct CDR3 sequences, 3.5% to 4.5% seen once. Source material: PBMCs. The receptors were sampled from a woman in her fifties or sixties with multiple sclerosis. CDR3s include the opening cysteine and the closing phenylalanine or tryptophan. D genes are given only for firm matches. The size field is filled for only some rows; it gives once, few, many or a size class.

CDR3 DNA: TGTGCCAGCAGCTCCCGACTAGCCGAAGTTTTTTTCTTC
CDR3 protein: CASSSRLAEVFFF
clone size: many
D gene: TRBD2
V gene: TRBV5-8
J gene: TRBJ2-1

CDR3 DNA: TGTGCCAGTAGACAGGGGCCGGAAGCTTTCTTT
CDR3 protein: CASRQGPEAFF
clone size: many
D gene: TRBD1
V gene: TRBV19
J gene: TRBJ1-1

CDR3 DNA: TGCAGTGCTACTCGAGTGGTCACTGAAGCTTTCTTT
CDR3 protein: CSATRVVTEAFF
clone size: many
D gene: .
V gene: TRBV20-1
J gene: TRBJ1-1

CDR3 DNA: TGCAGTGCTAGCTTCGACAGGGGGAGTCAGCCCCAGAATTTT
CDR3 protein: CSASFDRGSQPQNF
clone size: .
D gene: TRBD1
V gene: TRBV20-1
J gene: TRBJ1-5

CDR3 DNA: TGTGCCAGCAGACAAAACAGGGGCTACAATGAGCAGTTCTTC
CDR3 protein: CASRQNRGYNEQFF
clone size: many
D gene: TRBD1
V gene: TRBV6-5
J gene: TRBJ2-1

CDR3 DNA: TGCGCCAGCAGCCAGGGGACAGTGAGCTCCTACGAGCAGTACTTC
CDR3 protein: CASSQGTVSSYEQYF
clone size: many
D gene: TRBD1
V gene: TRBV4-3
J gene: TRBJ2-7

CDR3 DNA: TGTGCCAGCAGTCATGGACTAGCTTCCGGGGAGCTGTTTTTT
CDR3 protein: CASSHGLASGELFF
clone size: many
D gene: TRBD2
V gene: TRBV27
J gene: TRBJ2-2

CDR3 DNA: TGCAGTGCTAGAGGCCTAGCGGGAACCTACAATGAGCAGTTCTTC
CDR3 protein: CSARGLAGTYNEQFF
clone size: many
D gene: TRBD2
V gene: TRBV20-1
J gene: TRBJ2-1

CDR3 DNA: TGTGCCAGCAGTGAAGCGCTTCGGGGTGCTAGCGGGAGCGGGGCAGATACGCAGTATTTT
CDR3 protein: CASSEALRGASGSGADTQYF
clone size: many
D gene: TRBD2
V gene: TRBV2
J gene: TRBJ2-3

CDR3 DNA: TGTGCCAGCAGCGGGGGGGAGGGAGAGACCCAGTACTTC
CDR3 protein: CASSGGEGETQYF
clone size: many
D gene: TRBD2
V gene: TRBV5-6
J gene: TRBJ2-5

CDR3 DNA: TGCAGTGCTAGAGATTCCCTAGCGGGCGTTTCCTCCCAGTTCTTC
CDR3 protein: CSARDSLAGVSSQFF
clone size: many
D gene: TRBD2
V gene: TRBV20-1
J gene: TRBJ2-1

CDR3 DNA: TGTGCCAGCAGCTTGGCCGGACGAAGCACAGATACGCAGTATTTT
CDR3 protein: CASSLAGRSTDTQYF
clone size: .
D gene: .
V gene: TRBV5-4
J gene: TRBJ2-3

CDR3 DNA: TGTGCCAGCAGCTTAGATTACGACAGCTACGAGCAGTACTTC
CDR3 protein: CASSLDYDSYEQYF
clone size: many
D gene: .
V gene: TRBV7-2
J gene: TRBJ2-7

CDR3 DNA: TGTGCCAGCATCAACCCTCCGGGCACTGAAGCTTTCTTT
CDR3 protein: CASINPPGTEAFF
clone size: many
D gene: .
V gene: TRBV25-1
J gene: TRBJ1-1

CDR3 DNA: TGTGCCAGCAGCTCACAGGGGGTTAGCGGTGAAGCTTTCTTT
CDR3 protein: CASSSQGVSGEAFF
clone size: many
D gene: TRBD1
V gene: TRBV5-6
J gene: TRBJ1-1

CDR3 DNA: TGTGCCAGCAGTGAAAGGCTAGCGGGAGATGTCGATGAGCAGTTCTTC
CDR3 protein: CASSERLAGDVDEQFF
clone size: many
D gene: TRBD2
V gene: TRBV6-1
J gene: TRBJ2-1

CDR3 DNA: TGTGCCACCAGCAGAGGGACAGGGGTCGTTAATGAAAAACTGTTTTTT
CDR3 protein: CATSRGTGVVNEKLFF
clone size: many
D gene: TRBD1
V gene: TRBV15
J gene: TRBJ1-4

CDR3 DNA: TGTGCCAGCAGCCAGCGGGATAGCACAGATACGCAGTATTTT
CDR3 protein: CASSQRDSTDTQYF
clone size: few
D gene: TRBD2
V gene: TRBV6-6
J gene: TRBJ2-3

CDR3 DNA: TGTGCCAGCAGTCTCTCTGGGACAGTCAATCAGCCCCAGCATTTT
CDR3 protein: CASSLSGTVNQPQHF
clone size: many
D gene: TRBD1
V gene: TRBV28
J gene: TRBJ1-5

CDR3 DNA: TGCAGTGCTGCGACTAGCTATTACGAGCAGTACTTC
CDR3 protein: CSAATSYYEQYF
clone size: many
D gene: TRBD2
V gene: TRBV20-1
J gene: TRBJ2-7

CDR3 DNA: TGTGCCAGCAGCTCTAGAGCCTCCTACGAGCAGTACTTC
CDR3 protein: CASSSRASYEQYF
clone size: many
D gene: .
V gene: TRBV7-2
J gene: TRBJ2-7

CDR3 DNA: TGTGCCAGTAGTAGCGATGACAGGGGTGGGGACACTGAAGCTTTCTTT
CDR3 protein: CASSSDDRGGDTEAFF
clone size: .
D gene: TRBD1
V gene: TRBV19
J gene: TRBJ1-1

CDR3 DNA: TGTGCCACCAGCAGAGCAGTCGCAGTGGGGGTCGCCCAGCATTTT
CDR3 protein: CATSRAVAVGVAQHF
clone size: many
D gene: .
V gene: TRBV15
J gene: TRBJ1-5

CDR3 DNA: TGTGCCAGCAGCTTAAAGTTTTGGGCTGATTACGAGCAGTACTTC
CDR3 protein: CASSLKFWADYEQYF
clone size: few
D gene: .
V gene: TRBV7-8
J gene: TRBJ2-7

CDR3 DNA: TGTGCCAGCGGAGACGGAGGAACAGATACGCAGTATTTT
CDR3 protein: CASGDGGTDTQYF
clone size: few
D gene: .
V gene: TRBV7-9
J gene: TRBJ2-3

CDR3 DNA: TGTGCCAGCAGCCCGGCGGGACAAGGAGGACAGCCCCAGAATTTT
CDR3 protein: CASSPAGQGGQPQNF
clone size: few
D gene: .
V gene: TRBV4-2
J gene: TRBJ1-5

CDR3 DNA: TGTGCCAGCAGCAACCTTTCCACAGGGGTGAACACTGAAGCTTTCTTT
CDR3 protein: CASSNLSTGVNTEAFF
clone size: many
D gene: .
V gene: TRBV21-1
J gene: TRBJ1-1

CDR3 DNA: TGTGCCAGCAGTGACTGGGAGGGCCGGGATACGCAGTATTTT
CDR3 protein: CASSDWEGRDTQYF
clone size: many
D gene: TRBD2
V gene: TRBV2
J gene: TRBJ2-3

CDR3 DNA: TGCAGTGCCCGGGGTCCTGAGGGCTACGAGCAGTACTTC
CDR3 protein: CSARGPEGYEQYF
clone size: many
D gene: .
V gene: TRBV20-1
J gene: TRBJ2-7

CDR3 DNA: TGCAGTGCTAGTAATCTAGGGGAGACCCAGTACTTC
CDR3 protein: CSASNLGETQYF
clone size: many
D gene: .
V gene: TRBV20-1
J gene: TRBJ2-5

CDR3 DNA: TGCGCCAGCAGCTTGGAGGCTAGCGGGGAAAAGCAGTTCTTC
CDR3 protein: CASSLEASGEKQFF
clone size: many
D gene: TRBD2
V gene: TRBV5-1
J gene: TRBJ2-1

CDR3 DNA: TGTGCCAGCAGCCCGGACCTGGCTAGCTCCTACGAGCAGTACTTC
CDR3 protein: CASSPDLASSYEQYF
clone size: many
D gene: .
V gene: TRBV7-2
J gene: TRBJ2-7

CDR3 DNA: TGTGCCAGCAGCTTATCGGCTAGCGCGAGGGAGACCCAGTACTTC
CDR3 protein: CASSLSASARETQYF
clone size: many
D gene: .
V gene: TRBV7-8
J gene: TRBJ2-5

CDR3 DNA: TGTGCCAGCAGTGCCAGTGGCTATGGCTACACCTTC
CDR3 protein: CASSASGYGYTF
clone size: many
D gene: .
V gene: TRBV6-2/TRBV6-3
J gene: TRBJ1-2

CDR3 DNA: TGTGCCACCAGTGTCCCATCCCGGGGGGAGCTGTTTTTT
CDR3 protein: CATSVPSRGELFF
clone size: many
D gene: .
V gene: TRBV24-1
J gene: TRBJ2-2

CDR3 DNA: TGTGCCAGCAGCTTGACAGTACAGCTGGGTGGCTACACCTTC
CDR3 protein: CASSLTVQLGGYTF
clone size: many
D gene: .
V gene: TRBV11-3
J gene: TRBJ1-2

CDR3 DNA: TGTGCCAGCAGCCCCCGCCGGGACGTTCACAATGAGCAGTTCTTC
CDR3 protein: CASSPRRDVHNEQFF
clone size: many
D gene: .
V gene: TRBV9
J gene: TRBJ2-1

CDR3 DNA: TGTGCCAGCAGCTGGACAGGTTACGAGCAGTACTTC
CDR3 protein: CASSWTGYEQYF
clone size: many
D gene: TRBD1
V gene: TRBV12-3/TRBV12-4
J gene: TRBJ2-7

CDR3 DNA: TGTGCCATCATGCAACTAGCGGGAGCAGGGGAGCTGTTTTTT
CDR3 protein: CAIMQLAGAGELFF
clone size: .
D gene: TRBD2
V gene: TRBV10-3
J gene: TRBJ2-2

CDR3 DNA: TGTGCCTGGACAGGGGAAGGGCCCGGGGAGCTGTTTTTT
CDR3 protein: CAWTGEGPGELFF
clone size: many
D gene: .
V gene: TRBV30
J gene: TRBJ2-2

CDR3 DNA: TGTGCCAGCAGTACAGGGGGCGCAGGTGGCTACACCTTC
CDR3 protein: CASSTGGAGGYTF
clone size: many
D gene: TRBD1
V gene: TRBV12-3/TRBV12-4
J gene: TRBJ1-2

CDR3 DNA: TGTGCCAGCTCACCGGGTAGGGGGAAAGCAGATACGCAGTATTTT
CDR3 protein: CASSPGRGKADTQYF
clone size: many
D gene: .
V gene: TRBV18
J gene: TRBJ2-3

CDR3 DNA: TGTGCCAGCAGTTACTCTTACAGGGGCTCAAACGTGAATACTGAAGCTTTCTTT
CDR3 protein: CASSYSYRGSNVNTEAFF
clone size: many
D gene: TRBD1
V gene: TRBV6-5
J gene: TRBJ1-1

CDR3 DNA: TGCAGTGCTAGGCGACAGGGGGCGGGCCTCTATGGCTACACCTTC
CDR3 protein: CSARRQGAGLYGYTF
clone size: many
D gene: TRBD1
V gene: TRBV20-1
J gene: TRBJ1-2

CDR3 DNA: TGTGCCAGCAGCCACGGACTAGCGGGAGCCAATGAGCAGTTCTTC
CDR3 protein: CASSHGLAGANEQFF
clone size: many
D gene: TRBD2
V gene: TRBV7-9
J gene: TRBJ2-1

CDR3 DNA: TGTGCCAGCAGCTTACCCTCCCCTGCAGGGGGCAACGAGCAGTACTTC
CDR3 protein: CASSLPSPAGGNEQYF
clone size: many
D gene: TRBD1
V gene: TRBV7-2
J gene: TRBJ2-7

CDR3 DNA: TGCGCCAGCAGCGGTCGGACAGGGGGCAGGCAAGAGACCCAGTACTTC
CDR3 protein: CASSGRTGGRQETQYF
clone size: many
D gene: TRBD1
V gene: TRBV5-1
J gene: TRBJ2-5

CDR3 DNA: TGTGCCTCTCGGAGGGGCACTGAAGCTTTCTTT
CDR3 protein: CASRRGTEAFF
clone size: many
D gene: .
V gene: TRBV6-4
J gene: TRBJ1-1

CDR3 DNA: TGTGCCAGCAGCGCAGACAGGACCTTTAGCACAGATACGCAGTATTTT
CDR3 protein: CASSADRTFSTDTQYF
clone size: .
D gene: .
V gene: TRBV11-1
J gene: TRBJ2-3

CDR3 DNA: TGTGCCAGCAGCTCCGGCTGGGGGCTTAGGAACACTGAAGCTTTCTTT
CDR3 protein: CASSSGWGLRNTEAFF
clone size: many
D gene: .
V gene: TRBV28
J gene: TRBJ1-1

CDR3 DNA: TGCAGTGCTAGAGGGATACTAGCGGGAGCGCTAGCCAAAAACATTCAGTACTTC
CDR3 protein: CSARGILAGALAKNIQYF
clone size: many
D gene: TRBD2
V gene: TRBV20-1
J gene: TRBJ2-4

CDR3 DNA: TGCGCCAGCAGCTTGTCACAATATAATTCACCCCTCAACTTT
CDR3 protein: CASSLSQYNSPLNF
clone size: .
D gene: .
V gene: TRBV5-1
J gene: TRBJ1-6

CDR3 DNA: TGCAGTGCTGCGGTTAACCTAAACAATGAGCAGTTCTTC
CDR3 protein: CSAAVNLNNEQFF
clone size: many
D gene: .
V gene: TRBV20-1
J gene: TRBJ2-1